This TCR beta chain originates from a study of blood T cell repertoires in COVID-19. Generated by immunoSEQ multiplex PCR, the TCRdb table keeps only in-frame clones and is missing some. This sample has roughly 87,000 clones, with 70% to 85% found just once. Sequencing input: peripheral blood. The clonotype originates from a woman aged 45 to 65 with acute or convalescent COVID-19.

The chain's CDR3 is CASSVEGVRTYEQYF. CDR3 sequence (DNA): TGTGCCAGCAGTGTTGAGGGGGTGAGGACCTACGAGCAGTACTTC. This chain connects TRBV2 to TRBJ2-7; D possibly corresponds to TRBD1 (6 bases). The CDR3 sequence is 15 residues long. Germline V gene sequence: CDR1 SNHLY, CDR2 FYNNEI. V was cut by 4 bases and J by 2 bases, with 15 bases left in between.